This TCR beta chain was sequenced during a study of blood T cells in healthy people across ages. Whole-study results and caveats: In long-lived donors, naive CD4+ cell counts and diversity exceeded those of aged donors.

Next came a second PCR, run for about 7 to 12 cycles, which used a sample-barcoded 5' primer along with a J-beta primer mix. MiXCR, run by TCRdb on the 5' RACE reads, gives a single entry per CDR3 protein. The profile shows 800,000 or so distinct CDR3 sequences, around 50% of them singletons. Isolation per sample recovered at least 6 million PBMCs. About this clonotype itself: No antigen is known for it.

Germline V gene sequence: CDR1 SQVTM, CDR2 ANQGSEA. The CDR3 has 13 residues. V was pared by 5 bases and J by 2 bases, with 2 bases of the junction left unmatched. The receptor was derived from a man aged 80 or over in good health. Sequencing was carried out using blood. The chain recombines TRBV29-1 with TRBJ1-2; TRBD1 agrees at 10 bases. CDR3 region: CSVWTGGNYGYTF. For the CDR3, the DNA is TGCAGCGTTTGGACAGGGGGGAACTATGGCTACACCTTC.